The clone carrying this T cell receptor beta chain has at least ten counts. Its antigen is undetermined. The read stops 3 residues short of the end of the CDR3; the missing end is completed from the germline J gene. Repertoires were generated with immunoSEQ multiplex PCR, while TCRdb's copy carries only in-frame clones and drops some. This table holds approximately 45,000 clones with no singletons; the top ten claim roughly 2.1%. Per germline, CDR1 KGHSH and CDR2 LQKENI. This CDR3 has 12 amino acids. V was cut by 6 bases and J by 5 bases, with 10 bases left in between. The record originates from a study of T cell clonality in common variable immunodeficiency. The study, taken as a whole, reports: TCRbeta clonality was increased in CVID versus healthy controls.

The sequenced sample was peripheral blood mononuclear cells. This chain joins TRBV18 and TRBJ2-5; D is ambiguous. The source is a person aged 18 to 75 in good health. Partial CDR3 DNA: TGTGCCAGCTCTTCTTCGGTCGAGACC. Amino acid sequence: CASSSSVET. The full CDR3 protein reads CASSSSVETQYF.